This is a list of T cell receptor beta chains from one sample in a study of shared clonotypes between healthy human individuals. Repertoires were generated with immunoSEQ multiplex PCR, while TCRdb's copy carries only in-frame clones and drops some. This sample has over a million clones; around 74% occur once, and the top ten carry about 1.5%. Sample: memory CD4+ T cells sorted from blood. The source is a young man in good health. Each CDR3 is given with its conserved first and last residue. D genes are given only for firm matches. Size tells how often a clone was seen (once, few, many) or the class of an expanded clone, and some rows leave it out.

cdr3_aa: CASSPRGLAGRETQYF
cdr3_nt: TGTGCCAGCAGTCCCCGGGGACTAGCGGGAAGGGAGACCCAGTACTTC
cdr3_length: 16
j_call: TRBJ2-5
v_call: TRBV9
clone_size: .
d_call: TRBD2

cdr3_aa: CASSLVGQVNSPLHF
cdr3_nt: TGTGCCAGCAGCTTGGTCGGACAGGTTAATTCACCCCTCCACTTT
cdr3_length: 15
j_call: TRBJ1-6
v_call: TRBV7-2
clone_size: .
d_call: TRBD1

cdr3_aa: CASSFQGAAGVSYEQYF
cdr3_nt: TGTGCCAGCAGTTTCCAAGGCGCAGCGGGGGTCTCCTACGAGCAGTACTTC
cdr3_length: 17
j_call: TRBJ2-7
v_call: TRBV27
clone_size: .
d_call: TRBD2

cdr3_aa: CASSRGLAGNNEQFF
cdr3_nt: TGTGCCAGCAGCCGGGGACTAGCGGGGAACAATGAGCAGTTCTTC
cdr3_length: 15
j_call: TRBJ2-1
v_call: TRBV5-4
clone_size: .
d_call: TRBD2

cdr3_aa: CASAYADTQYF
cdr3_nt: TGTGCCAGCGCCTACGCAGATACGCAGTATTTT
cdr3_length: 11
j_call: TRBJ2-3
v_call: TRBV2
clone_size: .
d_call: .

cdr3_aa: CASSLLAAGIGETQYF
cdr3_nt: TGTGCCAGCAGCTTGTTGGCGGCGGGAATCGGGGAGACCCAGTACTTC
cdr3_length: 16
j_call: TRBJ2-5
v_call: TRBV5-4
clone_size: .
d_call: .

cdr3_aa: CASSSARNNSPLHF
cdr3_nt: TGTGCCAGCAGTTCCGCCCGAAATAATTCACCCCTCCACTTT
cdr3_length: 14
j_call: TRBJ1-6
v_call: TRBV25-1
clone_size: .
d_call: .

cdr3_aa: CASSYSRVDTIYF
cdr3_nt: TGTGCCAGCAGTTACTCAAGGGTTGACACCATATATTTT
cdr3_length: 13
j_call: TRBJ1-3
v_call: TRBV6-5
clone_size: .
d_call: .

cdr3_aa: CASSPVPSGGEQFF
cdr3_nt: TGCGCCAGCAGCCCCGTCCCTAGTGGCGGTGAGCAGTTCTTC
cdr3_length: 14
j_call: TRBJ2-1
v_call: TRBV5-1
clone_size: once
d_call: .

cdr3_aa: CASSVPGLGSNEQFF
cdr3_nt: TGTGCCAGCAGCGTCCCGGGACTAGGAAGCAATGAGCAGTTCTTC
cdr3_length: 15
j_call: TRBJ2-1
v_call: TRBV9
clone_size: .
d_call: TRBD2

cdr3_aa: CASSLGGVTDTQYF
cdr3_nt: TGTGCCAGCAGTCTTGGAGGGGTCACAGATACGCAGTATTTT
cdr3_length: 14
j_call: TRBJ2-3
v_call: TRBV28
clone_size: .
d_call: .

cdr3_aa: CASSQRMNTEAFF
cdr3_nt: TGTGCCAGCAGCCAAAGGATGAACACTGAAGCTTTCTTT
cdr3_length: 13
j_call: TRBJ1-1
v_call: TRBV16
clone_size: .
d_call: .

cdr3_aa: CASSGGTDYGYTF
cdr3_nt: TGTGCCAGCAGTGGCGGGACTGACTATGGCTACACCTTC
cdr3_length: 13
j_call: TRBJ1-2
v_call: TRBV6-1
clone_size: .
d_call: .

cdr3_aa: CASSGGTIQETQYF
cdr3_nt: TGCGCCAGCAGTGGTGGCACGATCCAAGAGACCCAGTACTTC
cdr3_length: 14
j_call: TRBJ2-5
v_call: TRBV5-1
clone_size: .
d_call: .

cdr3_aa: CASSLMTSGGADTQYF
cdr3_nt: TGTGCCAGCAGCTTAATGACTAGCGGGGGGGCGGATACGCAGTATTTT
cdr3_length: 16
j_call: TRBJ2-3
v_call: TRBV7-8
clone_size: .
d_call: TRBD2

cdr3_aa: CASSLALAPRTPYEQYF
cdr3_nt: TGTGCCAGCAGCTTAGCGCTCGCACCCCGGACTCCCTACGAGCAGTACTTC
cdr3_length: 17
j_call: TRBJ2-7
v_call: TRBV7-2
clone_size: .
d_call: .

cdr3_aa: CASSPGASKTYEQYF
cdr3_nt: TGTGCCAGCAGCCCTGGTGCTAGCAAGACCTACGAGCAGTACTTC
cdr3_length: 15
j_call: TRBJ2-7
v_call: TRBV5-6
clone_size: .
d_call: .

cdr3_aa: CAWGGRTEAFF
cdr3_nt: TGTGCCTGGGGAGGGCGTACTGAAGCTTTCTTT
cdr3_length: 11
j_call: TRBJ1-1
v_call: TRBV30
clone_size: .
d_call: .

cdr3_aa: CASSSQGAIRDTQYF
cdr3_nt: TGTGCCAGCAGTTCCCAGGGGGCGATCCGAGATACGCAGTATTTT
cdr3_length: 15
j_call: TRBJ2-3
v_call: TRBV28
clone_size: .
d_call: TRBD1

cdr3_aa: CASSRQGINEQYF
cdr3_nt: TGTGCCAGCAGTCGACAGGGAATAAACGAGCAGTACTTC
cdr3_length: 13
j_call: TRBJ2-7
v_call: TRBV2
clone_size: .
d_call: TRBD1

cdr3_aa: CASSQGLAGGTETQYF
cdr3_nt: TGCGCCAGCAGCCAAGGGCTAGCGGGAGGAACAGAGACCCAGTACTTC
cdr3_length: 16
j_call: TRBJ2-5
v_call: TRBV4-3
clone_size: .
d_call: TRBD2

cdr3_aa: CSGETGLNTEAFF
cdr3_nt: TGCAGCGGTGAGACAGGGTTGAACACTGAAGCTTTCTTT
cdr3_length: 13
j_call: TRBJ1-1
v_call: TRBV29-1
clone_size: .
d_call: TRBD1

cdr3_aa: CASSLSLQGRTGELFF
cdr3_nt: TGCGCCAGCAGCTTATCCTTACAGGGACGTACCGGGGAGCTGTTTTTT
cdr3_length: 16
j_call: TRBJ2-2
v_call: TRBV5-1
clone_size: .
d_call: .

cdr3_aa: CAWSRLPGETQYF
cdr3_nt: TGTGCCTGGAGTAGGCTCCCGGGGGAGACCCAGTACTTC
cdr3_length: 13
j_call: TRBJ2-5
v_call: TRBV30
clone_size: .
d_call: .

cdr3_aa: CASRDGRSNQPQHF
cdr3_nt: TGTGCCAGCAGGGACGGACGATCCAATCAGCCCCAGCATTTT
cdr3_length: 14
j_call: TRBJ1-5
v_call: TRBV2
clone_size: few
d_call: .

cdr3_aa: CAWSGSGTEKLFF
cdr3_nt: TGTGCCTGGAGTGGATCCGGGACTGAGAAACTGTTTTTT
cdr3_length: 13
j_call: TRBJ1-4
v_call: TRBV30
clone_size: .
d_call: .

cdr3_aa: CASRPGLVSYNEQFF
cdr3_nt: TGTGCCAGTAGGCCGGGACTAGTATCCTACAATGAGCAGTTCTTC
cdr3_length: 15
j_call: TRBJ2-1
v_call: TRBV19
clone_size: .
d_call: TRBD2

cdr3_aa: CASSRDRGSYEQYF
cdr3_nt: TGTGCCAGCAGTCGCGACAGGGGTTCCTACGAGCAGTACTTC
cdr3_length: 14
j_call: TRBJ2-7
v_call: TRBV6-5
clone_size: .
d_call: TRBD1

cdr3_aa: CASRGTAVGTDTQYF
cdr3_nt: TGTGCCAGTCGTGGGACTGCAGTCGGTACAGATACGCAGTATTTT
cdr3_length: 15
j_call: TRBJ2-3
v_call: TRBV6-6
clone_size: .
d_call: .

cdr3_aa: CSAALEYEQYF
cdr3_nt: TGCAGTGCCGCGCTTGAGTACGAGCAGTACTTC
cdr3_length: 11
j_call: TRBJ2-7
v_call: TRBV20-1
clone_size: many
d_call: .

cdr3_aa: CASSVGLAGGTLPDTQYF
cdr3_nt: TGTGCCAGCAGCGTGGGACTAGCGGGGGGGACGTTGCCAGATACGCAGTATTTT
cdr3_length: 18
j_call: TRBJ2-3
v_call: TRBV9
clone_size: .
d_call: TRBD2

cdr3_aa: CASSLSLGNQPQHF
cdr3_nt: TGTGCCAGCAGCCTATCCTTGGGCAATCAGCCCCAGCATTTT
cdr3_length: 14
j_call: TRBJ1-5
v_call: TRBV6-1
clone_size: .
d_call: .

cdr3_aa: CASSFTSGWETQYF
cdr3_nt: TGCGCCAGCAGCTTTACATCGGGGTGGGAGACCCAGTACTTC
cdr3_length: 14
j_call: TRBJ2-5
v_call: TRBV5-1
clone_size: .
d_call: .

cdr3_aa: CASSGQGGSYGYTF
cdr3_nt: TGCGCCAGCAGTGGTCAGGGTGGAAGCTATGGCTACACCTTC
cdr3_length: 14
j_call: TRBJ1-2
v_call: TRBV10-2
clone_size: .
d_call: .

cdr3_aa: CASSYSYRGNNSPLHF
cdr3_nt: TGTGCCAGCAGTTACTCGTACAGGGGGAATAATTCACCCCTCCACTTT
cdr3_length: 16
j_call: TRBJ1-6
v_call: TRBV6-5
clone_size: .
d_call: TRBD1

cdr3_aa: CASQRGSPAYEQYF
cdr3_nt: TGTGCCAGCCAGAGGGGGAGTCCGGCCTACGAGCAGTACTTC
cdr3_length: 14
j_call: TRBJ2-7
v_call: TRBV6-6
clone_size: .
d_call: .

cdr3_aa: CASSYSPSASYEQYF
cdr3_nt: TGTGCCAGCAGTTATTCACCTAGCGCTTCCTACGAGCAGTACTTC
cdr3_length: 15
j_call: TRBJ2-7
v_call: TRBV6-5
clone_size: few
d_call: .

cdr3_aa: CAISDRLAVDEQYF
cdr3_nt: TGTGCCATCAGTGATCGACTAGCCGTGGACGAGCAGTACTTC
cdr3_length: 14
j_call: TRBJ2-7
v_call: TRBV10-3
clone_size: .
d_call: TRBD2

cdr3_aa: CASSYSGGDTEAFF
cdr3_nt: TGTGCCAGCAGTTACTCGGGAGGGGACACTGAAGCTTTCTTT
cdr3_length: 14
j_call: TRBJ1-1
v_call: TRBV6-6
clone_size: .
d_call: .

cdr3_aa: CASSLVQGAMNTEAFF
cdr3_nt: TGTGCCAGCAGCTTAGTACAGGGGGCGATGAACACTGAAGCTTTCTTT
cdr3_length: 16
j_call: TRBJ1-1
v_call: TRBV7-2
clone_size: .
d_call: TRBD1

cdr3_aa: CASSDRVFNTQYF
cdr3_nt: TGTGCCAGCAGCGACAGGGTATTTAATACGCAGTATTTT
cdr3_length: 13
j_call: TRBJ2-3
v_call: TRBV7-2
clone_size: .
d_call: TRBD1

cdr3_aa: CASRHITGTHYEQYF
cdr3_nt: TGTGCCAGCAGGCATATTACCGGGACACATTACGAGCAGTACTTC
cdr3_length: 15
j_call: TRBJ2-7
v_call: TRBV6-1
clone_size: .
d_call: .

cdr3_aa: CASSLFGGELFF
cdr3_nt: TGCGCCAGCAGTCTATTCGGCGGGGAGCTGTTTTTT
cdr3_length: 12
j_call: TRBJ2-2
v_call: TRBV5-1
clone_size: .
d_call: .

cdr3_aa: CASSPQGGDEKLFF
cdr3_nt: TGTGCCAGCTCACCACAGGGTGGAGACGAAAAACTGTTTTTT
cdr3_length: 14
j_call: TRBJ1-4
v_call: TRBV18
clone_size: .
d_call: .